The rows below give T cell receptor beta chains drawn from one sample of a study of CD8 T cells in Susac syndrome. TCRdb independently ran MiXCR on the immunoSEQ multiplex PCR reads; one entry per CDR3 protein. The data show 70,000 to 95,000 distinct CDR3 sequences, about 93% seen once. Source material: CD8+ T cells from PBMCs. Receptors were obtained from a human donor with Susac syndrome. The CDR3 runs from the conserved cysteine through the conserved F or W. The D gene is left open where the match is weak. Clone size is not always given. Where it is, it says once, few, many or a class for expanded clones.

DNA: TGTGCCAGCAGCCCCTACGGGGGAGCCAAAAACATTCAGTACTTC
CDR3: CASSPYGGAKNIQYF
D: NA
V: TRBV12-3/TRBV12-4
J: TRBJ2-4
size: NA

DNA: TGTGCCAGTAGTTCTAGCGGTAACCACAATGAGCAGTTCTTC
CDR3: CASSSSGNHNEQFF
D: TRBD2
V: TRBV19
J: TRBJ2-1
size: once

DNA: TGTGCCAGCAGCTTCGCCCCTATCACCTATGGCTACACCTTC
CDR3: CASSFAPITYGYTF
D: NA
V: TRBV7-2
J: TRBJ1-2
size: NA

DNA: TGTGCCAGCAGTTCTGACTCTTCCTGGAGGGATACGCAGTATTTT
CDR3: CASSSDSSWRDTQYF
D: NA
V: TRBV12-3/TRBV12-4
J: TRBJ2-3
size: NA

DNA: TGTGCCAGCAGCCAAAGACCCCCAGGGGCCGGCCCTGAGCAGTTCTTC
CDR3: CASSQRPPGAGPEQFF
D: NA
V: TRBV3-1
J: TRBJ2-1
size: NA

DNA: TGTGCCAGCAGTTACTCGTGGGGGGGCACAGATACGCAGTATTTT
CDR3: CASSYSWGGTDTQYF
D: NA
V: TRBV6-5
J: TRBJ2-3
size: NA

DNA: TGTGCCAGCATCCCGGAGGTGGGGACACATGAGCAGTTCTTC
CDR3: CASIPEVGTHEQFF
D: NA
V: TRBV12-3/TRBV12-4
J: TRBJ2-1
size: NA

DNA: TGTGCCAGTAGTATGATGCAGGGAGCCTACAATGAGCAGTTCTTC
CDR3: CASSMMQGAYNEQFF
D: NA
V: TRBV19
J: TRBJ2-1
size: NA

DNA: TGTGCCAGCACTGGGGGGAGGAGCTCCTACGAGCAGTACTTC
CDR3: CASTGGRSSYEQYF
D: NA
V: TRBV7-9
J: TRBJ2-7
size: NA

DNA: TGCAGTGCTAGACCAAGGAGGGCCTACGAGCAGTACTTC
CDR3: CSARPRRAYEQYF
D: NA
V: TRBV20-1
J: TRBJ2-7
size: NA

DNA: TGTGCCAGCAGCTTAGGCGGCGGGGCTCCTCAAGAGACCCAGTACTTC
CDR3: CASSLGGGAPQETQYF
D: NA
V: TRBV7-8
J: TRBJ2-5
size: NA

DNA: TGTGCCAGCAGCTTACAGGGAAGGAGAGAGACCCAGTACTTC
CDR3: CASSLQGRRETQYF
D: NA
V: TRBV5-6
J: TRBJ2-5
size: NA

DNA: TGTGCCACCAAAACAGGTCTTGACGAGCAGTACTTC
CDR3: CATKTGLDEQYF
D: NA
V: TRBV12-3/TRBV12-4
J: TRBJ2-7
size: NA

DNA: TGTGCCAGTGGTACTAGCGGGAGAAACACCGGGGAGCTGTTTTTT
CDR3: CASGTSGRNTGELFF
D: TRBD2
V: TRBV19
J: TRBJ2-2
size: NA

DNA: TGTGCCAGCAGCTTAGGAGGGGCCTCCTACGAGCAGTACTTC
CDR3: CASSLGGASYEQYF
D: NA
V: TRBV11-2
J: TRBJ2-7
size: NA